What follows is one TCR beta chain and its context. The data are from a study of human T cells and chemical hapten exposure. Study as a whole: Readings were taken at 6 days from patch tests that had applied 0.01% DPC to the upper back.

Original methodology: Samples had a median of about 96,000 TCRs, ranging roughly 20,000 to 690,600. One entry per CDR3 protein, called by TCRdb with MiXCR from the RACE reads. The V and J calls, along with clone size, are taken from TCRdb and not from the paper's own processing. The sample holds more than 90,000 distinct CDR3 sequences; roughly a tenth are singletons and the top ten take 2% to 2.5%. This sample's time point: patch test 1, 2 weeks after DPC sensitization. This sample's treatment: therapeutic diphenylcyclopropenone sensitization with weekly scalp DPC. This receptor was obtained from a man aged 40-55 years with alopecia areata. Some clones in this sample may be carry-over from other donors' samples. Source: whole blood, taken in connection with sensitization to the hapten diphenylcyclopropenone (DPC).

In DNA, the CDR3 is TGTGCCTGGAGTAATGGGTACTATGGCTACACCTTC. Amino acid sequence: CAWSNGYYGYTF. V usage is TRBV30 and J usage is TRBJ1-2, with D unresolved. Germline V gene lookup returns CDR1 GTSNPN and CDR2 SVGIG (reference sequence). Trimming removed 2 bases at V and 3 bases at J, with 7 bases between. The CDR3 spans 12 residues.